The 10 T cell receptor beta chains in this list originate from one sample, sequenced in a study of glioma-infiltrating T cells after dendritic cell vaccination. Sequencing was performed with immunoSEQ multiplex PCR; in TCRdb, only in-frame clones are kept and a portion is missing. This table has tens of thousands of clones, 85% appearing once. Sequencing used blood, obtained before dendritic cell vaccination. The receptors come from a human donor with glioblastoma.

The chain carries TRBV7-2 and TRBJ1-5; no reliable D call. Germline CDR1 and CDR2: SGHTA and FQGNSA. The ends were cut back, 1 base at V and 1 base at J, with 5 bases in the middle. The CDR3 extends over 14 amino acids. DNA of the CDR3: TGTGCCAGCAGCTTAGGGCCCAGCAATCAGCCCCAGCATTTT. This codes for CASSLGPSNQPQHF.

The chain couples TRBV2 to TRBJ2-5; 11 bases line up with TRBD1. With V trimmed by 4 bases and J by 2 bases, 6 bases remained unmatched. The CDR3 consists of 16 residues. The V gene's germline CDR1 is SNHLY and CDR2 FYNNEI. CDR3 nucleotides: TGTGCCAGCAGTGGGACCCGGGACAGGGGGCAAGAGACCCAGTACTTC. Protein: CASSGTRDRGQETQYF.

This clone appeared once. The chain couples TRBV18 to TRBJ1-1, with D possibly matching TRBD1 (6 bases). Germline lookup yields CDR1 KGHSH and CDR2 LQKENI. The V and J ends lost 4 bases and 8 bases respectively, with 8 bases between them. The CDR3 loop spans 11 amino acids. The CDR3 sequence is CASSQRGEAFF. CDR3 nucleotides: TGTGCCAGCTCACAGAGGGGGGAAGCTTTCTTT.

Details on this clone: The same CDR3 arises from other DNA sequences in this sample as well. This chain connects TRBV4-1 to TRBJ2-3, with TRBD2 as a possible D gene (5 bases). The CDR3 covers 15 residues. Germline CDR1 is MGHRA and CDR2 is YSYEKL. Trimming pared 6 bases from V and 1 base from J, leaving 14 bases between. In DNA, the CDR3 is TGCGCCAGCAGGGAGGTCGGTCTCCGCACAGATACGCAGTATTTT. Protein sequence: CASREVGLRTDTQYF.

About this clone: Mismatch with germline at one junction end may stem from a read error. The chain combines TRBV10-3 with TRBJ1-5; 8 bases are a match to TRBD1. This CDR3 has 16 residues. The germline CDR1 and CDR2 sequences are ENHRY and SYGVKD. The DNA for the CDR3 is TGTACCATCAGTGATGACAGGGGAATCGGCAATCAGCCCCAGCATTTT. It yields the protein CTISDDRGIGNQPQHF.

V usage is TRBV2 and J usage is TRBJ1-2, with 9 bases fitting TRBD1. V dropped 6 bases and J dropped 8; count of bases not matched to a gene: 7. The CDR3 is 13 amino acids. Germline V CDR1 and CDR2: SNHLY, FYNNEI. The CDR3 nucleotides read TGTGCCAGCAGGGCCGGGACAGGGTTAGGCTACACCTTC. It is translated as CASRAGTGLGYTF. Based on the CDR3 plus reference TRBV2 and TRBJ1-2, the full variable domain is EPEVTQTPSHQVTQMGQEVILRCVPISNHLYFYWYRQILGQKVEFLVSFYNNEISEKSEIFDDQFSVERPDGSNFTLKIRSTKLEDSAMYFCASRAGTGLGYTFGSGTRLTVV.

This sequence joins TRBV2 and TRBJ2-6; 9 positions agree with TRBD1. The junction had 10 bases not matched to a gene; V was cut back by 8 bases and J by 2 bases. Germline-derived CDR1 and CDR2 are SNHLY and FYNNEI. There are 17 residues in the CDR3. The CDR3 protein is CASALPGQGAGANVLTF. The DNA for the CDR3 is TGTGCCAGCGCCTTACCGGGACAGGGAGCTGGGGCCAACGTCCTGACTTTC.

The chain recombines TRBV4-1 with TRBJ1-2, with D unclear. V was trimmed by 1 base and J by 3 bases, leaving 18 bases between them. The CDR3 spans 17 residues. The V gene's germline CDR1 is MGHRA and CDR2 YSYEKL. CDR3 sequence: CASSQGALIRSYYGYTF. CDR3 DNA sequence: TGCGCCAGCAGCCAAGGGGCCCTCATCAGGTCTTACTATGGCTACACCTTC.

V gene TRBV6-4 combines with J gene TRBJ2-7, with 8 bases lining up with TRBD1. With V trimmed by 6 bases and J by 2 bases, 9 bases remained unmatched. The CDR3 is 15 residues long. Germline V gives CDR1 MRHNA, CDR2 SNTAGT. Here the CDR3 reads CASRQDRVVPYEQYF. In nucleotides, the CDR3 is TGTGCCAGCAGACAGGACAGGGTCGTACCCTACGAGCAGTACTTC.

This clone has only one observation. In DNA form, the CDR3 reads TGCGCCAGCAGCCGGACTCTAGCGGGGGTGTACAATGAGCAGTTCTTC. Its translation is CASSRTLAGVYNEQFF. This rearrangement joins TRBV4-1 to TRBJ2-1; 10 bases line up with TRBD2. This CDR3 spans 16 amino acids. The germline CDR1 and CDR2 sequences are MGHRA and YSYEKL. After removal of 4 bases from V and 4 bases from J, the junction contained 7 bases not matched to a gene.